The present T cell receptor beta chain was sequenced within a study of blood T cell repertoires in COVID-19. Study background: COVID-19 samples, acute and convalescent, were from the United States, Italy and Spain. In each case, the material was cDNA or gDNA derived from T cells, B-cell-depleted T cells, or PBMCs.

CDR3 length equals 11 residues. Germline assignment: CDR1 DFQATT and CDR2 SNEGSKA (reference sequence). V lost 1 base and J lost 11; bases outside the gene matches: 5. Original processing methods: Researchers report that nucleated cell counts were estimated from reference gene primer amplification. Some clones are missing from TCRdb's copy, which holds only in-frame ones; the method was immunoSEQ multiplex PCR. V and J calls and clone size are as listed in that table; D and trimming were resolved from the DNA. Of about 250,000 clones in the sample, about 83% were seen once. The gene calls are TRBV20-1 and TRBJ2-7, with TRBD1 matching 7 bases. This sequence originates from an elderly man with acute or convalescent COVID-19. Specimen: peripheral blood. Here the CDR3 DNA reads TGCAGTGCTAGAGGGCCGACAGGGAAGTACTTC. Protein: CSARGPTGKYF.